This TCR beta chain was captured in a study of blood T cell repertoires in COVID-19. Study-level information: The United States, Italy and Spain were the sources of the acute and convalescent COVID-19 samples.

This CDR3 has 16 residues. Germline loops: CDR1 MNHNS, CDR2 SASEGT. V was shortened by 2 bases and J by 1 base, with 14 bases between the two germline ends. The data were produced by immunoSEQ multiplex PCR, yet TCRdb's version contains in-frame clones alone and is incomplete. The sample shows about 150,000 clones, 80% to 90% of them seen only once. The sample consisted of peripheral blood. This receptor was obtained from a woman aged 60-75 years with active COVID-19. V usage is TRBV6-1 and J usage is TRBJ2-5; D is unclear. The CDR3 is CASSEFRLGSQETQYF. CDR3 sequence (DNA): TGTGCCAGCAGTGAATTCAGACTGGGTAGCCAAGAGACCCAGTACTTC.